This TCR beta chain originates from a study of T cell changes during pregnancy in multiple sclerosis. Trimming stripped 4 bases from V and 4 bases from J, with 7 bases between. The germline CDR1 and CDR2 sequences are MRHNA and SNTAGT. The CDR3 totals 13 residues. Repertoires were generated with immunoSEQ multiplex PCR, while TCRdb's copy carries only in-frame clones and drops some. Among 56,000 or so clones listed, just over 90% were seen once. The chain joins TRBV6-4 to TRBJ2-2, with a weak D call TRBD1 (5 bases). The sample consisted of peripheral blood, taken in the first trimester of pregnancy. This sequence was found in a female donor in good health, enrolled as a control in a pregnancy study. For the CDR3, the DNA is TGTGCCAGCAGTGCAGGGCGCACCGGGGAGCTGTTTTTT. This codes for CASSAGRTGELFF.